Below, 3 T cell receptor beta chains from the same sample are listed, as sequenced in a study of beta chain features in type 1 diabetes (dated by TCRdb to the late 2010s). Libraries came from the immunoSEQ multiplex PCR assay. The High Capacity cDNA Reverse Transcription Kit was used to reverse transcribe all of the isolated RNA, meaning that expressed TCRB transcripts were what got sequenced. TCRdb retrieved this table from immuneACCESS and kept in-frame rearrangements only. Not all clones are present; in checked studies, unresolved V genes account for under half, and no reason is known for the remainder. This sample lists 200,000 to 250,000 clones; roughly a tenth were detected once. The top ten clones comprise 1% to 1.5% of the sample. The sequenced sample consisted of central memory CD4+ T cells from blood. These receptors were obtained from a man aged 18-30 years in good health.

This clone occurred a few times. The chain recombines TRBV7-9 with TRBJ2-3; 10 bases are shared with TRBD1. Germline V CDR1 and CDR2: SEHNR, FQNEAQ (reference sequence). V trimming: 3 bases; J trimming: 6 bases; junction bases outside the gene matches: 6. The length of the CDR3 is 15 residues. The CDR3 DNA reads as TGTGCCAGCAGCTTTCCGACAGGGGGCGTGGATACGCAGTATTTT. It codes for CASSFPTGGVDTQYF.

This clone was detected only a few times. This rearrangement joins TRBV7-9 to TRBJ2-3, with D uncertain. CDR3 length: 11 amino acids. V was pared by 5 bases and J by 12 bases, with 12 bases between. From germline, CDR1 is SEHNR and CDR2 FQNEAQ (reference sequence). The CDR3 DNA is TGTGCCAGCAGCGAAGCAGGTAGCCAGTATTTT. Encoded protein: CASSEAGSQYF. Combining the CDR3 with reference TRBV7-9 and TRBJ2-3 gives the whole variable domain DTGVSQNPRHKITKRGQNVTFRCDPISEHNRLYWYRQTLGQGPEFLTYFQNEAQLEKSRLLSDRFSAERPKGSFSTLEIQRTEQGDSAMYLCASSEAGSQYFGPGTRLTVL.

With respect to this clone: The same CDR3 also results from other DNA sequences found in this sample. The chain combines TRBV29-1 with TRBJ2-3; 10 bases match TRBD1. The CDR3 has 13 residues. The germline V gene encodes CDR1 SQVTM and CDR2 ANQGSEA. J gave up 3 bases and V 7 bases, and 4 bases lay outside the gene matches. The CDR3 protein is CSGDRGGTDTQYF. The CDR3 nucleotides read TGCAGCGGGGACAGGGGCGGAACAGATACGCAGTATTTT.